This T cell receptor (beta chain) is from a study of blood T cell repertoires in COVID-19 (dated by TCRdb to 2020 to 2021). In the study overall: Samples from collaborators originated in the United States, Italy and Spain and spanned both the acute and convalescent phases of COVID-19. Where available, HLA class I and class II types were taken from metadata supplied by the sample provider and were not determined by assay-based typing. The dataset comprised deeply sampled blood TCRbeta repertoires from subjects exposed to, actively infected with, or recovered from COVID-19. The material from the prospective study consisted of cDNA or gDNA derived from T cells, B-cell-depleted T cells, or PBMCs. Samples were obtained from the ongoing ImmuneRACE study (first 160 participants) and from some 1,300 subjects provided by 6 global collaborators. Nearly every sample came with metadata listing a de-identified subject ID, COVID-19 status, age in years and sex. The repertoires were released in a freely available public database intended as a resource for research on the immune response to SARS-CoV-2.

A remark on this clone: Its antigen is currently not known. No much larger clone is present one base from it, and per-base qualities are unavailable.

TCRbeta CDR3 regions were amplified from genomic DNA using the immunoSEQ Assay, a bias-controlled multiplex PCR. As for the authors' bioinformatics: The number of nucleated cells in each sample was estimated from the amplification of reference gene primers within the assay. Sequence reads were collapsed and filtered to measure the absolute abundance of every unique TCRbeta CDR3 rearrangement. For each sample, productive Simpson clonality was calculated by taking the square root of Simpson's diversity index across productive rearrangements. TCRdb obtained this table from immuneACCESS and retained in-frame rearrangements with V and J assigned. These tables miss some clones; where compared with another copy, unresolved V genes account for less than half of the shortfall, and the remainder is unexplained. V, J and clone size were drawn from that table, and D and trimming were deduced from the DNA. This sample has a few hundred thousand clones in its table, and 83% of those were observed once. In total, the top ten clones hold over 4.5% of the sample.

Participants in the prospective study were enrolled through a virtual design, were aged roughly 18 to 100 years, and lived in approximately 25 United States geographic areas. To assign participants to cohorts, the prospective study relied on clinical history that participants themselves reported in a screening survey and a study questionnaire. ImmuneRACE Cohort 3 recovered participants were defined by two consecutive negative NP/OP PCR tests, healthcare professional clearance, or symptom resolution. In the prospective study, mobile phlebotomists collected whole blood, serum and a nasopharyngeal or oropharyngeal swab from each participant. Participants in the prospective study had the option to provide additional blood draws and questionnaires over an approximately 2-month period. Before DNA extraction, blood samples from the prospective study were shipped at room temperature or frozen. CDR1 SGHNT and CDR2 YENEEA were looked up in the germline V gene. Trimming removed 3 bases from V and 3 bases from J; the gene matches leave 5 bases unexplained. From its cysteine to its phenylalanine, the CDR3 spans 18 amino acids. The entry retains the CDR3 DNA only, 54 bases that are in frame from base 1.

The paper's findings and limits, for the study overall: How much clinical and demographic metadata was included differed by source and by participant, and the metadata was provided uncurated.

Rearrangement joined TRBV11-3 to TRBJ2-2; 15 central nucleotides agree with TRBD2. Input material: PBMCs or T cells enriched from blood (not recorded which). The TCR was taken from a woman aged 45-60 years who had recovered from COVID-19. At the DNA level, the sequence is TGTGCCAGCAGCTTCGGACTAGCGGGAGGGCCTGACACCGGGGAGCTGTTTTTT. Translated, it gives CASSFGLAGGPDTGELFF.